The 28 T cell receptor beta chains presented below share a single source sample, sequenced in a study of vaccination effects on CD4 cells after COVID-19. Method: immunoSEQ multiplex PCR; TCRdb's copy keeps in-frame clones and lacks some. The sample lists 25,000 to 30,000 clones, approximately 79% occurring once. Sequencing followed a ViraFEST assay step that expanded antigen-specific CD4+ T cells with viral peptide pools. CD4+ T cell isolation took place after approximately 11 days of culture. Participants were given two doses of BNT162b2 or mRNA-1273 vaccine. These receptors have no known antigen. The sequencing used CD4+ T cells from PBMCs cultured with SARS-CoV-2 spike peptides, collected after COVID-19 vaccination. These receptors originate from a human donor who received a COVID-19 vaccine. Some clones in this sample may be carry-over from other donors' samples.

The chain carries TRBV3-1 (or the pseudogene TRBV3-2) and TRBJ1-3, with D perhaps matching TRBD1 (6 bases). CDR3 size: 18 residues. V lost 4 bases and J 0 bases, leaving 19 bases between the germline ends. Germline CDR1 reads LGHDT; CDR2 reads YNNKEL (reference sequence). The CDR3 region has the DNA TGTGCCAGCAGCCCCATGGGAAGACAGGCGAGCTCTGGAAACACCATATATTTT. Its translation is CASSPMGRQASSGNTIYF.

The chain recombines TRBV24-1 with TRBJ1-2, with TRBD1 identical over 8 bases. The CDR3 consists of 16 residues. V lost 4 bases, J lost 7 bases, and 13 bases stayed unmatched. Germline V CDR1 and CDR2: KGHDR, SFDVKD. As DNA, the CDR3 is TGTGCCACCAGTGACTCCCAGGTCGGGACAGGTAGTGGCTACACCTTC. This codes for CATSDSQVGTGSGYTF.

The chain links TRBV5-4 to TRBJ2-3; possibly TRBD1 for D (6 bases). This CDR3 has 13 amino acids. Germline V CDR1 and CDR2: SGHNT, YYREEE (reference sequence). V was pared by 5 bases and J by 3 bases, with 10 bases between. The CDR3 DNA is TGTGCCAGCAGGGCGGACAGAACAGATACGCAGTATTTT. It yields the protein CASRADRTDTQYF.

This rearrangement joins TRBV5-1 to TRBJ2-3; TRBD2 agrees at 9 bases. The J segment lost 2 bases and the V segment lost 2 bases, leaving 6 bases of the junction unmatched. CDR3 size: 16 residues. Germline lookup yields CDR1 SGHRS and CDR2 YFSETQ. The chain's CDR3 is CASSFNPSGNTDTQYF. The CDR3 region has the DNA TGCGCCAGCAGCTTTAATCCTAGCGGGAACACAGATACGCAGTATTTT. Full variable domain (remainder filled in from reference TRBV5-1 and TRBJ2-3): KAGVTQTPRYLIKTRGQQVTLSCSPISGHRSVSWYQQTPGQGLQFLFEYFSETQRNKGNFPGRFSGRQFSNSRSEMNVSTLELGDSALYLCASSFNPSGNTDTQYFGPGTRLTVL.

The V call is TRBV10-1, the J call TRBJ2-1, with 8 bases aligning to TRBD2. V was pared by 5 bases and J by 1 base, with 7 bases of the junction left unmatched. The CDR3 contains 16 residues. The germline gives CDR1 WNHNN, CDR2 SYGVQD (reference sequence). The CDR3: CASSSFSGDSYNEQFF. The CDR3 DNA reads TGCGCCAGCAGTTCCTTTAGCGGGGATTCCTACAATGAGCAGTTCTTC.

The genes are TRBV6-5 and TRBJ1-1; the D is unclear. This CDR3 has 14 amino acids. The V gene lost 6 bases and the J gene lost 1 base, with 12 bases spanning the gap. The germline gives CDR1 MNHEY, CDR2 SVGAGI. CDR3 sequence reads: CASSALHGNTEAFF. For the CDR3, the DNA is TGTGCCAGCAGCGCCCTACACGGGAACACTGAAGCTTTCTTT.

This sequence joins TRBV5-1 and TRBJ2-7; 8 bases are a match to TRBD1. The J segment lost 6 bases and the V segment lost 6 bases, leaving 8 bases of the junction unmatched. The CDR3 has 13 residues. CDR1 and CDR2 (germline): SGHRS, YFSETQ. CDR3: CASTETGAGEQYV. Written as DNA, the CDR3 is TGCGCCAGCACCGAGACAGGGGCTGGCGAGCAGTACGTC.

This clone counts as medium-sized. This chain joins TRBV5-1 and TRBJ2-3, with 7 bases identical to TRBD2. The CDR3 is 16 residues long. Germline CDR1 is SGHRS and CDR2 is YFSETQ. Unmatched junction bases numbered 10, after V lost 2 bases and J lost 4 bases. The CDR3 DNA sequence: TGCGCCAGCAGCTTTACTACGGGGGGAACGGCAGATACGCAGTATTTT. Amino acid sequence: CASSFTTGGTADTQYF.

The chain carries TRBV9 and TRBJ2-5; 7 bases align to TRBD1. The length of the CDR3 is 14 residues. V gave up 3 bases and J gave up 1 base; unmatched junction bases: 3. Germline CDR1 and CDR2: SGDLS and YYNGEE. CDR3 in DNA: TGTGCCAGCAGCGCCAGACAGGGCCAAGAGACCCAGTACTTC. It is translated as CASSARQGQETQYF.

This chain joins TRBV5-1 and TRBJ2-5; D perhaps matches TRBD2 (6 bases). The germline V gene encodes CDR1 SGHRS and CDR2 YFSETQ. The CDR3 loop spans 14 amino acids. V lost 4 bases and J lost 2, with 12 bases in between. The CDR3 DNA sequence: TGCGCCAGCAGCCGCGCGGGAACACAAGAGACCCAGTACTTC. Its protein product is CASSRAGTQETQYF.

The chain joins TRBV7-9 to TRBJ2-2, with D hard to call. Trimming shortened V by 6 bases and J by 3 bases, and 11 bases separated the two germline ends. Germline V gene lookup returns CDR1 SEHNR and CDR2 FQNEAQ (reference sequence). CDR3 size: 14 residues. The CDR3 loop reads CASRPPWDTGELFF. The CDR3 DNA sequence: TGTGCCAGCAGACCTCCCTGGGACACCGGGGAGCTGTTTTTT.

This chain links TRBV2 with TRBJ2-2; tentatively, D is TRBD1 (5 bases). Germline V gene lookup returns CDR1 SNHLY and CDR2 FYNNEI. Between the trimmed V and J ends, which lost 8 bases and 6 bases, there was a span of 13 bases. The CDR3 extends over 13 amino acids. CDR3 coding DNA: TGTGCCAGCTCAAATGGGGCAGCCGGGGAGCTGTTTTTT. The encoded protein is CASSNGAAGELFF.

The J gene is TRBJ2-5, the V gene TRBV12-5; D possibly corresponds to TRBD1 (6 bases). The germline CDR1 and CDR2 sequences are LGHNT and FRNRAP. CDR3 length: 17 amino acids. Trimming shortened V by 4 bases and J by 0 bases, and 18 bases separated the two germline ends. CDR3 DNA: TGTGCTAGTGGTTCTCCCTTGGACAGCGAAAACCAAGAGACCCAGTACTTC. Amino acids: CASGSPLDSENQETQYF.

This chain joins TRBV18 and TRBJ1-2, with D unclear. This CDR3 is built from 14 residues. Trimming cost V 6 bases and J 0 bases, with 11 bases left between them. Germline lookup yields CDR1 KGHSH and CDR2 LQKENI. In DNA form, the CDR3 reads TGTGCCAGCTCCCAGAGCAAGACTAACTATGGCTACACCTTC. It codes for CASSQSKTNYGYTF.

V gene TRBV11-3 combines with J gene TRBJ2-3, with TRBD1 as a possible D gene (5 bases). CDR3 length equals 14 residues. Germline CDR1 is SGHNT and CDR2 is YENEEA. The V end lost 3 bases, the J end lost 3 bases, and 10 bases lay between the germline ends. The CDR3: CASSLGLGTDTQYF. Here the CDR3 DNA reads TGTGCCAGCAGCTTGGGGCTAGGAACAGATACGCAGTATTTT.

The chain recombines TRBV5-1 with TRBJ1-1, with 8 bases aligning to TRBD1. This CDR3 has 15 amino acids. V was pared by 0 bases and J by 4 bases, with 5 bases of the junction left unmatched. Germline V gene sequence: CDR1 SGHRS, CDR2 YFSETQ. The CDR3: CASSLEAGGLTEAFF. CDR3 DNA: TGCGCCAGCAGCTTGGAGGCAGGGGGCCTCACTGAAGCTTTCTTT.

For the CDR3, the DNA is TGCGCCAGCAGCCCGATCGGATCGGCTAACTATGGCTACACCTTC. This translates into CASSPIGSANYGYTF. The J gene is TRBJ1-2, the V gene TRBV4-1; no firm D call. Germline CDR1 and CDR2: MGHRA and YSYEKL. Trimming took off 4 bases at V and 0 bases at J, with 12 bases between the two ends. CDR3 length equals 15 residues.

The V call is TRBV4-1, the J call TRBJ1-6; D might be TRBD1 (5 bases). CDR1 and CDR2 (germline): MGHRA, YSYEKL. CDR3 size: 16 residues. V gave up 1 base and J gave up 8 bases, with 15 bases separating them. Written as DNA, the CDR3 is TGCGCCAGCAGCCAAGCGGGGCGAGGGTCTCATTCACCCCTCCACTTT. This codes for CASSQAGRGSHSPLHF.

This chain uses TRBV7-3 with TRBJ2-3, with TRBD1 matching over 10 bases. V trimming: 3 bases; J trimming: 4 bases; junction bases outside the gene matches: 4. CDR1 and CDR2 (germline): SGHTA, FQGTGA. The CDR3 extends over 15 amino acids. DNA of the CDR3: TGTGCCAGCAGCTTCGGGACAGGGGTCTCAGATACGCAGTATTTT. This translates into CASSFGTGVSDTQYF.

Of note for this clone: Other DNA sequences in the sample encode the same CDR3. The gene calls are TRBV18 and TRBJ1-1; D gene uncertain. CDR1 and CDR2 (germline): KGHSH, LQKENI. V gave up 3 bases and J gave up 0 bases, with 5 bases separating them. The CDR3 spans 13 residues. The CDR3 DNA reads TGTGCCAGCTCACCCGGACTGAACACTGAAGCTTTCTTT. Protein sequence: CASSPGLNTEAFF.

The table lists this clone with a count of one. This chain joins TRBV6-5 and TRBJ2-6, with no clear D. Germline CDR1 and CDR2: MNHEY and SVGAGI. Trimming stripped 7 bases from V and 0 bases from J, with 10 bases between. This CDR3 is 15 amino acids long. The CDR3 sequence is CASTERGSGANVLTF. CDR3 nucleotides: TGTGCCAGCACCGAGCGTGGCTCTGGGGCCAACGTCCTGACTTTC.

The gene calls are TRBV7-5 and TRBJ1-5; the table assigns TRBD1, which was not confirmed against the DNA. TRBV7-5 has pseudogene status. CDR3 length: 18 amino acids. The CDR3 loop is CARSLERDRGGGNQPQHF. CDR3 DNA sequence: TGTGCCAGAAGCTTAGAGAGGGACAGGGGAGGTGGCAATCAGCCCCAGCATTTT.

In this sample, this clone turned up once. V is TRBV6-5 and J is TRBJ2-5; TRBD1 is a possible D gene (5 bases). This CDR3 comprises 13 residues. V gave up 5 bases and J gave up 2 bases, with 9 bases separating them. Germline values: CDR1 MNHEY, CDR2 SVGAGI. CDR3 protein: CASSRGVQETQYF. The CDR3, as DNA: TGTGCCAGCAGTAGGGGTGTACAAGAGACCCAGTACTTC.

This CDR3 reads CASSQGSGGGGYTF. The CDR3 DNA is TGTGCCAGCAGCCAAGGTTCAGGGGGCGGTGGCTACACCTTC. V and J are TRBV3-1 (or the pseudogene TRBV3-2) and TRBJ1-2; 8 bases fit TRBD1. Germline-derived CDR1 and CDR2 are LGHDT and YNNKEL (reference sequence). V gave up 1 base and J gave up 7 bases; unmatched junction bases: 5. CDR3 length: 14 residues.

The rearrangement uses TRBV3-1 (or the pseudogene TRBV3-2) and TRBJ1-2; D possibly corresponds to TRBD1 (6 bases). V was trimmed by 1 base and J by 4 bases, leaving 10 bases between them. Germline V gene sequence: CDR1 LGHDT, CDR2 YNNKEL (reference sequence). This CDR3 is built from 14 residues. Here the CDR3 DNA reads TGTGCCAGCAGCCAAGGCCAGGGGAGCTATGGCTACACCTTC. This encodes CASSQGQGSYGYTF.

The V call is TRBV19, the J call TRBJ1-1; D perhaps matches TRBD1 (5 bases). The CDR3 runs to 15 residues. Per germline, CDR1 LNHDA and CDR2 SQIVND (reference sequence). Trimming left V 6 bases short and J 0 bases short, with 14 bases between. The CDR3 is CASRFRTLMNTEAFF. The CDR3 nucleotides are TGTGCCAGTAGATTCAGGACACTCATGAACACTGAAGCTTTCTTT.

The chain links TRBV6-2 or TRBV6-3 to TRBJ2-7, with D maybe TRBD2 (7 bases). Between the trimmed V and J ends, which lost 3 bases and 3 bases, there was a span of 15 bases. Germline V lookup: CDR1 MNHEY, CDR2 SVGEGT. CDR3 length: 15 residues. CDR3 in amino acids: CASSYPEGGDYEQYV. DNA for the CDR3: TGTGCCAGCAGTTATCCCGAGGGGGGGGACTACGAGCAGTACGTC.

This clone was detected only a few times. V is TRBV6-6 and J is TRBJ2-5; 8 nucleotides align to TRBD2. CDR1 MNHNY and CDR2 SVGAGI come from the germline V gene (reference sequence). Trimming took 6 bases from V and 6 from J; bases not matched to a gene: 12. The CDR3 spans 15 residues. The CDR3 loop is CASSLGSGDRKTQYF. CDR3 nucleotides: TGTGCCAGCAGCCTGGGTAGCGGGGATCGGAAGACCCAGTACTTC.